This is a list of T cell receptor beta chains from one sample in a study of shared clonotypes between healthy human individuals. TCRdb's copy holds only in-frame clones and misses some; the assay was immunoSEQ multiplex PCR. The sample contains about 2.1 million clones, 80% to 95% of which appear only once. Source material: naive CD8+ T cells from PBMCs. These TCRs come from a young man in good health. Some clones in this sample may be carry-over from other donors' samples. Each CDR3 is given with its conserved first and last residue. A D gene is named only where the DNA matches it firmly. Only part of the rows carry a size: once, few, many, or a class if the clone is expanded.

V gene	clone size	D gene	J gene	CDR3 protein	CDR3 DNA
TRBV4-3	-	-	TRBJ2-7	CASSRNWGTYEQYF	TGCGCCAGCAGCCGAAATTGGGGGACCTACGAGCAGTACTTC
TRBV7-3	-	TRBD2	TRBJ2-1	CASSLMRGERKNEQFF	TGTGCCAGCAGCTTAATGCGGGGGGAGAGGAAAAATGAGCAGTTCTTC
TRBV11-2	once	TRBD1	TRBJ2-1	CASSLEGTGAYNEQFF	TGTGCCAGCAGCTTAGAAGGGACAGGGGCCTACAATGAGCAGTTCTTC
TRBV5-1	once	-	TRBJ2-1	CASSFRDVTGNEQFF	TGCGCCAGCAGCTTTCGAGATGTCACGGGCAATGAGCAGTTCTTC
TRBV5-4	-	-	TRBJ2-1	CASSYDLSSYNEQFF	TGTGCCAGCAGTTACGACCTTAGCTCCTACAATGAGCAGTTCTTC
TRBV7-8	-	TRBD1	TRBJ2-1	CASSLGGTGASDEQFF	TGTGCCAGCAGCTTAGGAGGGACAGGGGCTAGCGATGAGCAGTTCTTC
TRBV27	-	-	TRBJ2-1	CASSLSGAEQFF	TGTGCCAGCAGTTTATCGGGGGCCGAGCAGTTCTTC
TRBV6-6	-	TRBD2	TRBJ2-1	CASSYSEVAGGNEQFF	TGTGCCAGCAGTTACTCGGAGGTAGCGGGGGGGAATGAGCAGTTCTTC
TRBV2	-	TRBD1	TRBJ1-2	CASSPQGGMNYGYTF	TGTGCCAGCAGCCCACAGGGGGGTATGAACTATGGCTACACCTTC
TRBV5-4	-	-	TRBJ2-5	CASSLWQSKETQYF	TGTGCCAGCAGCTTGTGGCAGTCCAAAGAGACCCAGTACTTC
TRBV4-1	-	-	TRBJ1-5	CASSPGDFTAHQPQHF	TGCGCCAGCAGCCCCGGGGACTTCACCGCTCATCAGCCCCAGCATTTT
TRBV4-2	once	TRBD2	TRBJ2-1	CASSYPTSGEQFF	TGTGCCAGCAGCTACCCGACTAGCGGTGAGCAGTTCTTC
TRBV7-3	-	-	TRBJ2-1	CASSLAPGNEQFF	TGTGCCAGCAGCTTAGCCCCCGGGAATGAGCAGTTCTTC
TRBV4-2	-	TRBD1	TRBJ2-7	CASSKGTAYEQYF	TGTGCCAGCAGCAAAGGGACAGCATACGAGCAGTACTTC
TRBV29-1	-	TRBD1	TRBJ2-7	CSVEDRDRGSYEQYF	TGCAGCGTTGAAGACCGGGACAGGGGTTCCTACGAGCAGTACTTC
TRBV2	-	-	TRBJ1-1	CASSENFGGPTEAFF	TGTGCCAGCAGTGAGAATTTTGGGGGGCCCACTGAAGCTTTCTTT
TRBV11-3	-	TRBD1	TRBJ1-1	CASSLPGQGRAFF	TGTGCCAGCAGCTTACCGGGACAGGGAAGGGCTTTCTTT
TRBV27	-	-	TRBJ2-2	CASSLMNTGELFF	TGTGCCAGCAGTCTTATGAACACCGGGGAGCTGTTTTTT
TRBV11-2	-	TRBD1	TRBJ1-2	CASSLDSKTGLKGYTF	TGTGCCAGCAGCTTAGATTCGAAGACAGGGTTGAAGGGCTACACCTTC
TRBV9	-	-	TRBJ2-3	CASSPPRVGTQYF	TGTGCCAGCAGCCCCCCGAGGGTGGGTACGCAGTATTTT
TRBV30	-	-	TRBJ2-7	CAWSVGGGPMEQYF	TGTGCCTGGAGTGTGGGAGGGGGCCCAATGGAGCAGTACTTC
TRBV7-9	-	-	TRBJ2-7	CASSLTGRGSYEQYF	TGTGCCAGCAGCCTTACAGGGAGGGGATCCTACGAGCAGTACTTC
TRBV18	-	TRBD1	TRBJ2-1	CASSPPKGTGYNEQFF	TGTGCCAGCTCACCACCTAAGGGGACAGGGTACAATGAGCAGTTCTTC
TRBV6-1	-	-	TRBJ1-5	CASSESHSYSNQPQHF	TGTGCCAGCAGTGAATCCCACTCCTATAGCAATCAGCCCCAGCATTTT
TRBV29-1	-	TRBD1	TRBJ2-6	CSVQADRGKTGANVLTF	TGCAGCGTGCAGGCCGACAGGGGGAAGACTGGGGCCAACGTCCTGACTTTC
TRBV19	-	-	TRBJ2-7	CASSIGGTYEQYF	TGTGCCAGTAGTATAGGCGGGACCTACGAGCAGTACTTC
TRBV6-6	-	TRBD1	TRBJ1-2	CASRYNGQGYGYTF	TGTGCCAGCAGATATAACGGACAGGGTTATGGCTACACCTTC
TRBV6-1	-	-	TRBJ1-5	CASSEGGNQPQHF	TGTGCCAGCAGTGAAGGGGGCAATCAGCCCCAGCATTTT
TRBV4-2	-	-	TRBJ2-3	CASSQDGGTDTQYF	TGTGCCAGCAGCCAAGATGGGGGGACAGATACGCAGTATTTT